This TCR beta chain was identified in a study of control samples from healthy donors and cancer patients. The data were produced by immunoSEQ multiplex PCR, yet TCRdb's version contains in-frame clones alone and is incomplete. The data contain 150,000 to 200,000 clones, around nine tenths of them seen just once; the ten biggest clones take up about 1.7%. There are 16 residues in the CDR3. V gave up 5 bases and J gave up 3 bases; unmatched junction bases: 9. Germline assignment: CDR1 LNHDA and CDR2 SQIVND (reference sequence). This sequence joins TRBV19 and TRBJ2-2; 7 positions agree with TRBD2. The source of this sequence is a young man in good health. Input material: blood. The CDR3 DNA is TGTGCCAGTAGTTTCCAGGCGGGGGTGTACACCGGGGAGCTGTTTTTT. Its protein product is CASSFQAGVYTGELFF.